This T cell receptor (beta chain) is from a study of cytomegalovirus exposure and HLA in healthy donors. Researchers ran the PCR with 60 Vbeta and 13 Jbeta primers. The data were produced by immunoSEQ multiplex PCR, yet TCRdb's version contains in-frame clones alone and is incomplete. This table has approximately 130,000 clones, around 75% appearing once. The source of this sequence is a man aged 25 to 40 in good health and CMV-seronegative. The sequenced sample consisted of PBMCs.

CDR3 DNA sequence: TGCGCCAGCAGCCGGTATCTAGCGGGGGGGCAGGAGCAGTACTTC. It specifies CASSRYLAGGQEQYF. The V call is TRBV4-1, the J call TRBJ2-7; 12 bases are a match to TRBD2. This CDR3 is built from 15 residues. Unmatched junction bases numbered 8, after V lost 4 bases and J lost 7 bases. Germline V lookup: CDR1 MGHRA, CDR2 YSYEKL.